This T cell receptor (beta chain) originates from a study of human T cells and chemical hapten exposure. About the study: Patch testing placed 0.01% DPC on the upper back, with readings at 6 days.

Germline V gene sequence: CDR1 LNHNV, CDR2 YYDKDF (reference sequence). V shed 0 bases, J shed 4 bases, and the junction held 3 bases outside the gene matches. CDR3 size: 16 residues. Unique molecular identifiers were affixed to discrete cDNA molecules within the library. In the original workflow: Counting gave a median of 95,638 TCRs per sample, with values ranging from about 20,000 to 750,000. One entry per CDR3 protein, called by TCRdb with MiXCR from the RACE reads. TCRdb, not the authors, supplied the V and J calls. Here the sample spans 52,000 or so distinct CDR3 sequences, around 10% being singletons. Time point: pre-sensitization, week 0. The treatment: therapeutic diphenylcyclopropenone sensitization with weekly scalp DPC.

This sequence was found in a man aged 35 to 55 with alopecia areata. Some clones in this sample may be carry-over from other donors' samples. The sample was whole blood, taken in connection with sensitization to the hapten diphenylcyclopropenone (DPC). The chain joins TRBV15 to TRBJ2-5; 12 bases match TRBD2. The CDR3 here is CATSRDRGLAGETQYF. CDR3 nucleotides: TGTGCCACCAGCAGAGATCGGGGACTAGCGGGAGAGACCCAGTACTTC.